The subject of this entry is one T cell receptor (beta chain). Trimming removed 1 base at V and 0 bases at J, with 6 bases between. The CDR3 consists of 13 residues. CDR1 and CDR2 from the germline V gene are SQVTM and ANQGSEA. The sample comes from a study of cytomegalovirus exposure and HLA in healthy donors. Only in-frame clones appear in the TCRdb table, and some are missing; sequencing was by immunoSEQ multiplex PCR. This table has around 120,000 clones, about 91% appearing once. The chain employs TRBV29-1 and TRBJ1-1; D gene unclear. Sequences were obtained from PBMCs. The sequence derives from a man aged 18 to 29 in good health and CMV-seronegative. The CDR3 DNA is TGCAGCGTTGAAGGGAGAATGAACACTGAAGCTTTCTTT. Protein product: CSVEGRMNTEAFF.